This TCR beta chain was identified in a study of early T cells in non-severe SARS-CoV-2 infection. Germline lookup yields CDR1 SGDLS and CDR2 YYNGEE. The CDR3 sequence is 15 residues long. Between the trimmed V and J ends, which lost 4 bases and 9 bases, there was a span of 21 bases. In the library, individual cDNA molecules carried attached unique molecular identifiers. In TCRdb, the 5' RACE reads were re-called with MiXCR into one record per CDR3 protein. The data hold about 110,000 distinct CDR3 sequences, with around 10% observed a single time. This chain joins TRBV9 and TRBJ2-3; unclear D gene. Input material: whole blood. The origin of this receptor is an adult who was a healthcare worker with PCR-confirmed SARS-CoV-2 infection or an uninfected control (not recorded which). The CDR3 is CASSPRSEPYPTQYF. The CDR3 coding sequence is TGTGCCAGCAGCCCTCGTTCGGAGCCCTATCCCACGCAGTATTTT.